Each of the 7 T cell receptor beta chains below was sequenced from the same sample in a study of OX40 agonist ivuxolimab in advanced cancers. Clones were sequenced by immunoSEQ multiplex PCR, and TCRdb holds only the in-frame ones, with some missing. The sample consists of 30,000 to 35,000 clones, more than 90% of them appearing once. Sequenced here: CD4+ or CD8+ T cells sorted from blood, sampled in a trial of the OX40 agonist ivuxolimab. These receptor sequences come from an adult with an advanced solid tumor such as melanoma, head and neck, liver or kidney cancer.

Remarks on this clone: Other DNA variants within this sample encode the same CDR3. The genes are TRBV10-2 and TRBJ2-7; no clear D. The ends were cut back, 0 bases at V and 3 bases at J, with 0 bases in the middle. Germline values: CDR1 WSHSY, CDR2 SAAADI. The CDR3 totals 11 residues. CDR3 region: CASSESYEQYF. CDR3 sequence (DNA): TGCGCCAGCAGTGAGTCCTACGAGCAGTACTTC.

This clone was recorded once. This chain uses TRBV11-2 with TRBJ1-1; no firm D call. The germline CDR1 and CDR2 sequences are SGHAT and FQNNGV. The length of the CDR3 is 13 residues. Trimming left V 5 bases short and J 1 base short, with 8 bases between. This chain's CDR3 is CASSLLGNTEAFF. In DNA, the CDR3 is TGTGCCAGCAGCCTGCTTGGGAACACTGAAGCTTTCTTT. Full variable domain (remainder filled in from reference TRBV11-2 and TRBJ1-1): EAGVAQSPRYKIIEKRQSVAFWCNPISGHATLYWYQQILGQGPKLLIQFQNNGVVDDSQLPKDRFSAERLKGVDSTLKIQPAKLEDSAVYLCASSLLGNTEAFFGQGTRLTVV.

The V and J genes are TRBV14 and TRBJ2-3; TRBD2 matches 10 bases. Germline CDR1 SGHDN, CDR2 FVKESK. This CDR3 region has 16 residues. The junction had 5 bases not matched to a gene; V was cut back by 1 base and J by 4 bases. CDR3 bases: TGTGCCAGCAGCCAAGTGAGGAGCGGGAGGGCAGATACGCAGTATTTT. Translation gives CASSQVRSGRADTQYF.

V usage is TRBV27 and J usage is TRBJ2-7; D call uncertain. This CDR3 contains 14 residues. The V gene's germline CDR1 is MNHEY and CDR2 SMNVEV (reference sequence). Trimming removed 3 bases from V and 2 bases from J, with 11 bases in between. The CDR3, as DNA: TGTGCCAGCAGTTTGTTGGCCGAGGCCTACGAGCAGTACTTC. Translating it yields CASSLLAEAYEQYF.

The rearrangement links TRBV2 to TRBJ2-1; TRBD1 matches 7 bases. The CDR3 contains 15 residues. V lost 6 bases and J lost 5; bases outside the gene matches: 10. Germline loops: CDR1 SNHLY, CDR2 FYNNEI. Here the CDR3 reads CASRADRAPNNEQFF. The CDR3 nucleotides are TGTGCCAGCAGGGCCGACAGGGCTCCAAACAATGAGCAGTTCTTC.

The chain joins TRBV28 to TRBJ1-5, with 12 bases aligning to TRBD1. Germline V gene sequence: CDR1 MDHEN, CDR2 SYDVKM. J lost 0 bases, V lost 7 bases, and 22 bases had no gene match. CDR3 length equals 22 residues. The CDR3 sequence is CASNPPGQGAPEGFYSNQPQHF. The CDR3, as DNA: TGTGCCAGCAACCCCCCGGGACAGGGGGCGCCGGAGGGATTCTATAGCAATCAGCCCCAGCATTTT.

The CDR3 sequence is CASRPTSGAQETQYF. CDR3 nucleotides: TGTGCCAGCAGACCAACTTCAGGGGCGCAGGAGACCCAGTACTTC. The chain links TRBV27 to TRBJ2-5, with a possible D match to TRBD1 (6 bases). Germline lookup yields CDR1 MNHEY and CDR2 SMNVEV (reference sequence). The V end was cut by 6 bases, the J end by 5 bases, with 19 bases between. The CDR3 is 15 amino acids.